These 20 T cell receptor beta chains came from one sample sequenced in a study of shared clonotypes between healthy human individuals. Using immunoSEQ multiplex PCR, the repertoire was profiled, and TCRdb retains in-frame clones only, with some absent. The repertoire has more than 400,000 clones, 70% to 80% of them found once; the top ten carry approximately 12%. The sequenced sample was PBMCs. Receptors were obtained from a woman aged 40 to 49 in good health. Some clones in this sample may be carry-over from other donors' samples.

CDR3 DNA: TGCGCCAGCAGCTTGTTTAGCAGGGGGCCTGGGGCCAACGTCCTGACTTTC. Its translation: CASSLFSRGPGANVLTF. This rearrangement joins TRBV5-1 to TRBJ2-6; 8 bases fit TRBD1. The CDR3 consists of 17 residues. J was trimmed by 2 bases and V by 1 base; bases with no gene match: 5. The germline CDR1 and CDR2 sequences are SGHRS and YFSETQ.

A few counts support this clone. The J gene is TRBJ1-1, the V gene TRBV9; TRBD1 agrees at 7 bases. The CDR3 has 13 residues. Germline V gene sequence: CDR1 SGDLS, CDR2 YYNGEE. The V and J ends lost 2 bases and 7 bases, in that order; junction bases with no gene match: 5. CDR3 DNA sequence: TGTGCCAGCAGCGTGTTCCGGACAGGTGAAGCTTTCTTT. Protein: CASSVFRTGEAFF.

This clone was found a few times. The chain uses TRBV19 and TRBJ1-1; 8 positions match TRBD1. CDR1 and CDR2 (germline): LNHDA, SQIVND (reference sequence). CDR3 size: 16 residues. The V segment lost 5 bases and the J segment 0 bases; nucleotides outside the gene matches: 8. The CDR3 is CASSQTGGRMNTEAFF. The CDR3 DNA is TGTGCCAGTAGTCAAACAGGGGGGCGGATGAACACTGAAGCTTTCTTT.

V and J are TRBV7-8 and TRBJ2-3; 10 bases agree with TRBD2. In germline, CDR1 is SGHVS, CDR2 FQNEAQ. The V gene end was trimmed by 5 bases and the J gene end by 6 bases; junction bases not matched to a gene: 5. The CDR3 covers 14 residues. The CDR3 DNA reads TGTGCCAGCAGCCGCAGCGGGAGGGTCGATACGCAGTATTTT. Amino acid sequence: CASSRSGRVDTQYF.

This clone was seen a handful of times. This chain uses TRBV18 with TRBJ2-5, with 7 bases lining up with TRBD2. Near its end, the DNA agrees better with TRBJ2-7, so the J call may be wrong. The length of the CDR3 is 14 residues. Germline V gives CDR1 KGHSH, CDR2 LQKENI. CDR3 DNA: TGTGCCAGCTCACCCTGGGAGGGCCCCTACGAGCAGTACTTC. Translated, it gives CASSPWEGPYEQYF.

V gene TRBV6-5 combines with J gene TRBJ2-3; 9 bases are a match to TRBD1. CDR3 length: 15 residues. Germline V CDR1 and CDR2: MNHEY, SVGAGI. Trimming removed 6 bases from V and 1 base from J; junction bases left unmatched: 5. This CDR3 reads CASRNRGRGTDTQYF. For the CDR3, the DNA is TGTGCCAGCAGGAACAGGGGGCGCGGCACAGATACGCAGTATTTT.

With regard to this clone: A much larger clone differs by one base, so this may be a read error. Other DNA sequences from this sample encode an identical CDR3 as well. The genes are TRBV27 and TRBJ1-3; tentatively, D is TRBD1 (6 bases). This CDR3 spans 14 amino acids. The V and J ends lost 8 bases and 2 bases respectively, with 13 bases between them. Germline loops: CDR1 MNHEY, CDR2 SMNVEV (reference sequence). The DNA for the CDR3 is TGTGCCAGCTCCCCCGGGACAACTGGAAACACCATATATTTT. Its protein product is CASSPGTTGNTIYF.

This rearrangement joins TRBV7-6 to TRBJ2-2, with no clear D. This CDR3 is 12 amino acids long. Germline V lookup: CDR1 SGHVS, CDR2 FNYEAQ. Trimming took off 3 bases at V and 8 bases at J, with 7 bases between the two ends. The CDR3 region has the DNA TGTGCCAGCAGCTTCCCCCGTGGGGAGCTGTTTTTT. Amino acid sequence: CASSFPRGELFF.

Here the CDR3 reads CASSYAPGNEAFF. CDR3 in DNA: TGTGCCAGCAGTTACGCACCGGGGAATGAAGCTTTCTTT. The chain couples TRBV6-6 to TRBJ1-1, with no clear D. This CDR3 is 13 amino acids long. Germline CDR1 and CDR2: MNHNY and SVGAGI (reference sequence). V dropped 2 bases and J dropped 7 bases, with 11 bases sitting between them.

The chain is built from TRBV15 and TRBJ1-2; D ambiguous. Trimming removed 0 bases from V and 7 bases from J, with 12 bases in between. Germline-derived CDR1 and CDR2 are LNHNV and YYDKDF (reference sequence). The CDR3 covers 14 residues. The CDR3 coding sequence is TGTGCCACCAGCAGAGATTTAGAGGGAGGTGGCTACACCTTC. This translates into CATSRDLEGGGYTF.

The chain couples TRBV27 to TRBJ1-2; D not certain. Germline loops: CDR1 MNHEY, CDR2 SMNVEV (reference sequence). With 9 bases removed from V and 8 bases from J, the gap between germline ends came to 13 bases. This CDR3 region has 11 residues. The CDR3: CASPARLGYTF. In DNA form, the CDR3 reads TGTGCCAGTCCCGCGAGGCTAGGCTACACCTTC.

J is TRBJ1-2 and V is TRBV19; TRBD1 is a possible D gene (5 bases). CDR3 length: 15 amino acids. CDR1 and CDR2 (germline): LNHDA, SQIVND (reference sequence). The ends were cut back, 4 bases at V and 4 bases at J, with 16 bases in the middle. CDR3 protein: CASSTNLGTGYGYTF. CDR3 in DNA: TGTGCCAGTAGTACCAACCTGGGGACGGGCTATGGCTACACCTTC.

This sequence joins TRBV28 and TRBJ1-2, with 8 bases that match TRBD1. This CDR3 comprises 18 residues. CDR1 is MDHEN and CDR2 is SYDVKM in the germline V gene. The J segment lost 3 bases and the V segment lost 2 bases, leaving 14 bases of the junction unmatched. For the CDR3, the DNA is TGTGCCAGCAGTTTAAGCTTTGGGCAGGGGGCTTGGGACTATGGCTACACCTTC. It encodes CASSLSFGQGAWDYGYTF.

J is TRBJ1-5 and V is TRBV6-4, with D tentatively TRBD1 (5 bases). V lost 5 bases, J lost 6 bases, and 11 bases lay in between. This CDR3 has 13 residues. Germline V CDR1 and CDR2: MRHNA, SNTAGT. The CDR3 DNA is TGTGCCAGCAGTCTGCAGGGTGGTCAGCCCCAGCATTTT. Its translation is CASSLQGGQPQHF.

The sample holds one count of this clone. The chain combines TRBV9 with TRBJ2-7, with 8 nucleotides matching TRBD2. The V gene's germline CDR1 is SGDLS and CDR2 YYNGEE. The CDR3 extends over 15 amino acids. After removal of 4 bases from V and 0 bases from J, the junction contained 6 bases not matched to a gene. CDR3 region: CASSTSGASSYEQYF. The CDR3 DNA reads as TGTGCCAGCAGCACTAGCGGAGCGAGCTCCTACGAGCAGTACTTC.

This clone was detected only a few times. This chain links TRBV18 with TRBJ1-1; D gene uncertain. Trimming left V 2 bases short and J 1 base short, with 5 bases between. From germline, CDR1 is KGHSH and CDR2 LQKENI. The CDR3 is made up of 13 amino acids. The CDR3 nucleotides are TGTGCCAGCTCACCAGTCAGGAACACTGAAGCTTTCTTT. Translating it yields CASSPVRNTEAFF.

A word on this clone: This sample also contains other DNA sequences that code for the same CDR3. The chain carries TRBV30 and TRBJ2-3, with 12 bases lining up with TRBD2. After removal of 0 bases from V and 5 bases from J, the junction contained 3 bases not matched to a gene. This CDR3 is 15 amino acids long. In germline, CDR1 is GTSNPN, CDR2 SVGIG (reference sequence). The CDR3 nucleotides read TGTGCCTGGAGTGTACGGGGACTAGCGGGAGATACGCAGTATTTT. It encodes CAWSVRGLAGDTQYF.

Only one count was recorded for this clone. The chain employs TRBV28 and TRBJ1-1; D ambiguous. The length of the CDR3 is 13 residues. In germline, CDR1 is MDHEN, CDR2 SYDVKM. Trimming took off 3 bases at V and 5 bases at J, with 10 bases between the two ends. CDR3 nucleotide sequence: TGTGCCAGCAGTTTTGGGGTAGAGACTGAAGCTTTCTTT. Translating it yields CASSFGVETEAFF.

The rearrangement joins TRBV6-1 to TRBJ1-3; D not resolved. This CDR3 is built from 14 residues. Trimming cost V 6 bases and J 2 bases, with 11 bases left between them. CDR1 and CDR2 from the germline V gene are MNHNS and SASEGT. The CDR3 bases are TGTGCCAGCAGACGCGACTTGGCTGGAAACACCATATATTTT. It yields the protein CASRRDLAGNTIYF.

This sequence joins TRBV6-5 and TRBJ1-2; D is unclear. The CDR3 covers 13 residues. CDR1 and CDR2 (germline): MNHEY, SVGAGI. The V and J ends lost 6 bases and 8 bases respectively, with 16 bases between them. The CDR3: CASRYLQVGGYTF. The CDR3 DNA is TGTGCCAGCAGATATTTACAAGTAGGAGGCTACACCTTC.